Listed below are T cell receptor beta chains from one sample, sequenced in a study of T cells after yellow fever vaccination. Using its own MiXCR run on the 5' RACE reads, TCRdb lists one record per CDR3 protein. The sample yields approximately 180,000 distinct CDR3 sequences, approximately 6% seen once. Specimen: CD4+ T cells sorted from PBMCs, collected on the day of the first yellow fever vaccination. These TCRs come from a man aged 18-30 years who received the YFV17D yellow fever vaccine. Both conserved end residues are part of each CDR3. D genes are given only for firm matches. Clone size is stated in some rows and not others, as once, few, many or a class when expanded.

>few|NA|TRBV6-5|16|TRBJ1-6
CASSYTAGSEGSPLHF
TGTGCCAGCAGTTACACCGCCGGGTCCGAGGGCTCACCCCTCCACTTT
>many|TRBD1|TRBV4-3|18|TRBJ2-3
CASSQSRGGQGSTDTQYF
TGCGCCAGCAGCCAAAGCCGGGGGGGACAGGGGAGCACAGATACGCAGTATTTT
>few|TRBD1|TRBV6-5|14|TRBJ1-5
CASSWTGGSQPQHF
TGTGCCAGCAGTTGGACAGGGGGTAGTCAGCCCCAGCATTTT
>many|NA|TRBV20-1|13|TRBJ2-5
CSAKPGDQETQYF
TGCAGTGCTAAACCTGGAGATCAAGAGACCCAGTACTTC
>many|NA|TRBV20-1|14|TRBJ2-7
CSARGTASNYEQYF
TGCAGTGCTAGAGGGACAGCCAGTAATTACGAGCAGTACTTC
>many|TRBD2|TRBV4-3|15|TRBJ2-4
CASSQGGGGRNIQYF
TGCGCCAGCAGCCAAGGGGGGGGAGGGAGAAACATTCAGTACTTC
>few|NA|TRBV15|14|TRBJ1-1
CATSRDMGGNLAFF
TGTGCCACCAGCAGAGATATGGGAGGGAATTTAGCTTTCTTT
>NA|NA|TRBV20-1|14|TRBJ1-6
CSARLQRNNSPLHF
TGCAGTGCTAGGCTACAGCGGAATAATTCACCCCTCCACTTT
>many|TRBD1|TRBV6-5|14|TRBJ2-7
CASSPDRVGDEQYF
TGTGCCAGCAGTCCCGACAGGGTAGGAGACGAGCAGTACTTC
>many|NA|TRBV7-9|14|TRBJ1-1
CASSHPGAHTEAFF
TGTGCCAGCAGTCACCCGGGGGCGCACACTGAAGCTTTCTTT
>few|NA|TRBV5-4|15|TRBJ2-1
CASSLIGTYDNEQFF
TGTGCCAGCAGCTTGATCGGGACTTACGACAATGAGCAGTTCTTC
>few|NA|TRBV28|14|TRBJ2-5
CASTEAGVQETQYF
TGTGCCAGCACGGAGGCCGGGGTACAAGAGACCCAGTACTTC
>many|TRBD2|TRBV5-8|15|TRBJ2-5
CASSLSGGYQETQYF
TGTGCCAGCAGCTTGAGCGGGGGGTACCAAGAGACCCAGTACTTC
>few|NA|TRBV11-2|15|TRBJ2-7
CASSLAPTGTYEQYF
TGTGCCAGCAGCTTAGCCCCGACAGGAACCTACGAGCAGTACTTC
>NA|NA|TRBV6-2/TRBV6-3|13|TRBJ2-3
CASSSRAKVSQYF
TGTGCCAGCAGTTCCCGGGCGAAGGTGAGCCAGTATTTT
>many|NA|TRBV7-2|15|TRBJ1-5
CASSFVGEYNQPQHF
TGTGCCAGCAGCTTCGTCGGGGAGTACAATCAGCCCCAGCATTTT
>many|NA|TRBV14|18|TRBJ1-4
CASSQGVGKGMANEKLFF
TGTGCCAGCAGCCAAGGAGTTGGCAAGGGAATGGCTAATGAAAAACTGTTTTTT
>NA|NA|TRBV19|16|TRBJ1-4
CASTTTDSVLNEKLFF
TGTGCCAGTACAACCACGGACAGCGTACTTAATGAAAAACTGTTTTTT
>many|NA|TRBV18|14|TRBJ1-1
CASSPLPGITEAFF
TGTGCCAGCTCACCACTCCCGGGGATCACTGAAGCTTTCTTT
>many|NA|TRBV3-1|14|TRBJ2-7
CASSQNPGSYEQYF
TGTGCCAGCAGCCAAAATCCAGGGTCCTACGAGCAGTACTTC